The sequence of this T cell receptor beta chain was determined in a study of blood T cell repertoires in COVID-19. Looking at the study overall: The analysed material was cDNA or gDNA that came from T cells, B-cell-depleted T cells, or PBMCs.

Assay: immunoSEQ multiplex PCR; the TCRdb copy retains only in-frame clones and omits some. Counted here are some 270,000 clones, approximately 89% occurring once; the ten biggest clones make up around 2.8%. Participant age was about 18 to 89 years, and participants resided in 24 US areas. Categorization into cohorts depended on clinical history that participants reported. The study recruited exposed participants who had met a COVID-19 case within 2 weeks before entry. From germline, CDR1 is SGHTA and CDR2 FQGNSA. Trimming removed 1 base from V and 10 bases from J; junction bases left unmatched: 17. The CDR3 contains 19 residues.

Input material: PBMCs or T cells enriched from blood (not recorded which). J is TRBJ1-6 and V is TRBV7-2, with 9 positions matching TRBD1. This TCR derives from a man aged 35 to 55 who had been exposed to COVID-19. CDR3 sequence: CASSLERERLDRGGSPLHF. The CDR3 DNA reads as TGTGCCAGCAGCTTAGAACGGGAAAGACTGGACAGGGGAGGGTCACCCCTCCACTTT.